These 3 T cell receptor beta chains were all obtained from the same sample, sequenced in a study of cytomegalovirus exposure and HLA in healthy donors. Both 60 Vbeta primers and 13 Jbeta primers went into the PCR. Assay: immunoSEQ multiplex PCR; the TCRdb copy retains only in-frame clones and omits some. Found here are approximately 140,000 clones; the top ten clones hold less than 3.5%. Sequencing was performed on PBMCs. The receptors originated from a man aged 35 to 55 in good health and CMV-seronegative.

A note on this clone: Different DNA sequences within this sample yield the same CDR3. The V and J genes are TRBV27 and TRBJ2-7; perhaps TRBD2 as D (5 bases). This CDR3 contains 14 residues. The V end was cut by 6 bases, the J end by 7 bases, with 19 bases between. The germline V gene encodes CDR1 MNHEY and CDR2 SMNVEV (reference sequence). CDR3 region: CASSPMTREVEQYF. The CDR3, as DNA: TGTGCCAGCAGCCCGATGACACGGGAAGTTGAGCAGTACTTC.

J is TRBJ2-5 and V is TRBV9, with 7 positions matching TRBD1. The CDR3 is 15 residues long. CDR1 is SGDLS, CDR2 YYNGEE, per germline. V was pared by 4 bases and J by 5 bases, with 11 bases of the junction left unmatched. The CDR3 DNA reads as TGTGCCAGCAGCCGACAGGGCCCCCCCCGGGAGACCCAGTACTTC. Translating it yields CASSRQGPPRETQYF.

The V and J genes are TRBV27 and TRBJ2-1; perhaps TRBD2 as D (6 bases). The germline V gene has CDR1 MNHEY and CDR2 SMNVEV (reference sequence). With 1 base removed from V and 5 bases from J, the gap between germline ends came to 18 bases. This CDR3 contains 17 residues. CDR3 sequence: CASSLFGWGVLNNEQFF. CDR3 nucleotides: TGTGCCAGCAGTTTATTCGGGTGGGGGGTCCTAAACAATGAGCAGTTCTTC.